The 21 T cell receptor beta chains presented below share a single source sample, sequenced in a study of T cells in Graves' hyperthyroidism and ophthalmopathy. RNA transcripts were the template for amplifying TCR beta CDR3 regions. In the first-round RT-PCR of the TCR CDR3, the HTBI primer set was used. Using its own MiXCR run on the multiplex PCR reads, TCRdb lists one record per CDR3 protein. The table lists 750,000 to 950,000 distinct CDR3 sequences, about 38% of them singletons. Material: blood. Receptors originate from a young man with Graves' hyperthyroidism.

Worth noting for this clonotype: One junction end disagrees with the germline gene, perhaps due to a read error. The chain recombines TRBV7-3 with TRBJ2-7, with 13 nucleotides matching TRBD2. Per the germline V gene, CDR1 is SGHTA and CDR2 is FQGTGA. This CDR3 region has 16 residues. The CDR3 nucleotides read TGCGCCAGCAGCCCCTCAACTAGCGGGAGGGGAAACGAGCAGTACTTC. It translates to CASSPSTSGRGNEQYF. The full variable domain, with the rest looked up from reference TRBV7-3 and TRBJ2-7, is GAGVSQTPSNKVTEKGKYVELRCDPISGHTALYWYRQSLGQGPEFLIYFQGTGAADDSGLPNDRFFAVRPEGSVSTLKIQRTERGDSAVYLCASSPSTSGRGNEQYFGPGTRLTVT.

This clonotype turned up a few times. The chain uses TRBV6-5 and TRBJ2-2; D is uncertain. Deletions cut 2 bases from V and 3 bases from J, with 7 bases between. In germline, CDR1 is MNHEY, CDR2 SVGAGI. The CDR3 contains 14 residues. For the CDR3, the DNA is TGTGCCAGCAGTTACAAGGATTACACCGGGGAGCTGTTTTTT. Its translation: CASSYKDYTGELFF.

The V and J genes are TRBV6-5 and TRBJ1-6, with D possibly being TRBD1 (5 bases). The germline V gene has CDR1 MNHEY and CDR2 SVGAGI. The CDR3 is made up of 17 amino acids. The V and J ends lost 2 bases and 8 bases respectively, with 19 bases between them. CDR3 coding DNA: TGTGCCAGCAGTTACGGGACGGCCTCCTCTTGGGATTCACCCCTCCACTTT. Its protein is CASSYGTASSWDSPLHF.

The sample holds a few counts of this clonotype. The gene calls are TRBV13 and TRBJ1-6, with D unclear. The V end was cut by 0 bases, the J end by 6 bases, with 6 bases between. This CDR3 has 14 residues. Germline CDR1 and CDR2: PRHDT and FYEKMQ (reference sequence). CDR3 amino acids: CASSLGRTNSPLHF. The DNA for the CDR3 is TGTGCCAGCAGCTTAGGCCGGACTAATTCACCCCTCCACTTT. The full variable domain, with the rest looked up from reference TRBV13 and TRBJ1-6, is AAGVIQSPRHLIKEKRETATLKCYPIPRHDTVYWYQQGPGQDPQFLISFYEKMQSDKGSIPDRFSAQQFSDYHSELNMSSLELGDSALYFCASSLGRTNSPLHFGNGTRLTVT.

This clonotype occurred a few times. The gene calls are TRBV7-9 and TRBJ2-5; 7 bases agree with TRBD2. Trimming at V came to 5 bases and at J to 5 bases, leaving 14 bases not matched to a gene. The CDR3 runs to 16 residues. CDR1 is SEHNR and CDR2 is FQNEAQ in the germline V gene (reference sequence). The CDR3 loop is CASSEGLGGCAETQYF. CDR3 sequence (DNA): TGTGCCAGCAGCGAGGGCCTGGGGGGGTGTGCGGAGACCCAGTACTTC.

The sample holds a few counts of this clonotype. The genes are TRBV20-1 and TRBJ2-5; TRBD2 aligns across 8 bases. This CDR3 contains 17 residues. V lost 1 base to trimming and J lost 2 bases; unmatched junction nucleotides: 12. Germline V lookup: CDR1 DFQATT, CDR2 SNEGSKA (reference sequence). This CDR3 is CSARVAGAGGPQETQYF. Written as DNA, the CDR3 is TGCAGTGCTAGAGTCGCGGGGGCGGGGGGTCCGCAAGAGACCCAGTACTTC.

The V and J genes are TRBV9 and TRBJ2-5; 7 bases map to TRBD2. V was pared by 7 bases and J by 5 bases, with 5 bases of the junction left unmatched. In germline, CDR1 is SGDLS, CDR2 YYNGEE. This CDR3 has 12 residues. The chain's CDR3 is CASCLGGETQYF. In DNA form, the CDR3 reads TGTGCCAGCTGCCTCGGGGGGGAGACCCAGTACTTC.

The chain couples TRBV30 to TRBJ1-1; D ambiguous. The CDR3 covers 13 residues. The V gene lost 0 bases and the J gene lost 4 bases, with 9 bases spanning the gap. CDR1 and CDR2 (germline): GTSNPN, SVGIG (reference sequence). This chain's CDR3 is CAWSVLGVTEAFF. The CDR3 DNA reads TGTGCCTGGAGTGTACTAGGTGTCACTGAAGCTTTCTTT.

The J gene is TRBJ1-1, the V gene TRBV6-2 or TRBV6-3; D unclear. This CDR3 spans 13 amino acids. V gave up 8 bases and J gave up 4 bases, with 14 bases separating them. Germline V gene data show CDR1 as MNHEY and CDR2 as SVGEGT. The CDR3 loop is CASRRLGSTEAFF. Written as DNA, the CDR3 is TGTGCCAGCCGGCGTTTGGGATCCACTGAAGCTTTCTTT.

In its sample, this clonotype was seen many times. The V and J genes are TRBV10-2 and TRBJ1-2, with 8 bases that match TRBD1. Germline V gene data show CDR1 as WSHSY and CDR2 as SAAADI. J was trimmed by 3 bases and V by 6 bases; bases with no gene match: 3. The CDR3 contains 13 residues. CDR3 in amino acids: CASSEQGDYGYTF. DNA of the CDR3: TGCGCCAGCAGCGAACAGGGGGACTATGGCTACACCTTC.

The V and J genes are TRBV4-1 and TRBJ2-7; D gene unclear. Trimming left V 0 bases short and J 6 bases short, with 6 bases between. CDR3 length: 12 amino acids. The germline gives CDR1 MGHRA, CDR2 YSYEKL. The CDR3 sequence: CASSQEGAEQYF. The DNA for the CDR3 is TGCGCCAGCAGCCAAGAAGGCGCCGAGCAGTACTTC.

In its sample, this clonotype was seen a few times. The V call is TRBV6-1, the J call TRBJ2-7; D is undetermined. V dropped 1 base and J dropped 6 bases, with 13 bases sitting between them. Germline V gene lookup returns CDR1 MNHNS and CDR2 SASEGT. The CDR3 has 14 amino acids. Here the CDR3 DNA reads TGTGCCAGCAGTGAAGGGCGGACCACTGGCGAGCAGTACTTC. Its protein product is CASSEGRTTGEQYF.

The rearrangement links TRBV7-9 to TRBJ2-7, with 8 bases lining up with TRBD1. The CDR3 is 13 residues long. Per the germline V gene, CDR1 is SEHNR and CDR2 is FQNEAQ (reference sequence). Trimming at V came to 9 bases and at J to 7 bases, leaving 11 bases not matched to a gene. The CDR3: CASCPQGAGEQYF. CDR3 nucleotides: TGTGCCAGTTGCCCGCAGGGGGCGGGTGAGCAGTACTTC.

The chain has TRBV15 and TRBJ1-3; the D is unclear. V was pared by 3 bases and J by 5 bases, with 5 bases between. There are 12 residues in the CDR3. Germline CDR1 is LNHNV and CDR2 is YYDKDF (reference sequence). The CDR3 region has the DNA TGTGCCACCAGCAGCGGGAGAAACACCATATATTTT. As protein: CATSSGRNTIYF.

A few counts support this clonotype. The chain uses TRBV7-2 and TRBJ1-4; no firm D call. Deletions cut 0 bases from V and 0 bases from J, with 5 bases between. Germline V gives CDR1 SGHTA, CDR2 FQGNSA. The length of the CDR3 is 15 residues. The CDR3 region has the DNA TGTGCCAGCAGCTTAGCCGTGGCAACTAATGAAAAACTGTTTTTT. Protein product: CASSLAVATNEKLFF.

The chain couples TRBV29-1 to TRBJ1-1; D remains ambiguous. The CDR3 contains 10 residues. CDR1 is SQVTM, CDR2 ANQGSEA, per germline. V dropped 3 bases and J dropped 11 bases, with 10 bases sitting between them. CDR3 sequence reads: CSVDDGWAFF. The DNA for the CDR3 is TGCAGCGTTGATGATGGGTGGGCTTTCTTT.

A word on this clonotype: This may come from a read error, since a much larger clone is one base off. The CDR3 bases are TGTGCCAGCAGCTTACAGGGGGCGCAGACTAAAGCTTTCTTT. Protein: CASSLQGAQTKAFF. J is TRBJ1-1 and V is TRBV7-9; TRBD1 matches at 8 bases. Germline lookup yields CDR1 SEHNR and CDR2 FQNEAQ (reference sequence). The CDR3 totals 14 residues. V dropped 2 bases and J dropped 9; count of bases not matched to a gene: 8.

Ten or more counts support this clonotype. V and J are TRBV7-2 and TRBJ2-5, with D unclear. V gave up 3 bases and J gave up 2 bases, with 7 bases separating them. Germline V lookup: CDR1 SGHTA, CDR2 FQGNSA. The CDR3 loop spans 13 amino acids. The CDR3 region has the DNA TGTGCCAGCAGCTTGTGGCAGCAAGAGACCCAGTACTTC. It is translated as CASSLWQQETQYF.

In this sample, this clonotype turned up many times. V usage is TRBV14 and J usage is TRBJ2-5; D remains ambiguous. Trimming removed 4 bases at V and 5 bases at J, with 11 bases between. The CDR3 sequence is 13 residues long. Germline CDR1 reads SGHDN; CDR2 reads FVKESK. CDR3 bases: TGTGCCAGCAGCCCTCGAATGCGGGAGACCCAGTACTTC. It specifies CASSPRMRETQYF.

This chain links TRBV11-2 with TRBJ2-7; 7 bases are shared with TRBD2. Germline CDR1 is SGHAT and CDR2 is FQNNGV. This CDR3 has 15 residues. After removal of 8 bases from V and 3 bases from J, the junction contained 13 bases not matched to a gene. The CDR3 region has the DNA TGTGCCAGCCGAACTGGGGCGGGAGTAGTCTACGAGCAGTACTTC. The encoded protein is CASRTGAGVVYEQYF.

Concerning this clonotype itself: Its ends do not fully match the called genes, so a read error is possible. The V call is TRBV19, the J call TRBJ2-2, with 12 bases identical to TRBD1. Germline CDR1 reads LNHDA; CDR2 reads SQIVND (reference sequence). This CDR3 contains 16 residues. The CDR3, as DNA: TGCGCCAGCAGCCAACCCGGGACAGGGGGCCGAGGGGAGCTGTTTTTT. Its protein is CASSQPGTGGRGELFF.